This TCR beta chain stems from a study of blood T cell repertoires in COVID-19. Study-wide context: COVID-19 samples collected from the United States, Italy and Spain covered acute and convalescent phases. Nucleic acid was either cDNA or gDNA, and it came from T cells, B-cell-depleted T cells, or PBMCs.

V gave up 1 base and J gave up 8 bases, with 9 bases separating them. Germline V gene lookup returns CDR1 SGHRS and CDR2 YFSETQ. CDR3 length: 13 residues. This clone occurred once. Original methodology: Reference gene primers were amplified, and this amplification served to estimate nucleated cell counts. Some clones are missing from TCRdb's copy, which holds only in-frame ones; the method was immunoSEQ multiplex PCR. From that table come the V and J calls and clone size; the DNA was used to work out D and trimming. The sample records approximately 70,000 clones, about 81% being singletons. Sequencing was performed on peripheral blood. The sequence derives from a woman over 75 with acute or convalescent COVID-19. The rearrangement uses TRBV5-1 and TRBJ1-4; D may be TRBD1 (5 bases). CDR3 sequence: CASSLQGYEKLFF. In DNA, the CDR3 is TGCGCCAGCAGCTTGCAGGGATACGAAAAACTGTTTTTT.